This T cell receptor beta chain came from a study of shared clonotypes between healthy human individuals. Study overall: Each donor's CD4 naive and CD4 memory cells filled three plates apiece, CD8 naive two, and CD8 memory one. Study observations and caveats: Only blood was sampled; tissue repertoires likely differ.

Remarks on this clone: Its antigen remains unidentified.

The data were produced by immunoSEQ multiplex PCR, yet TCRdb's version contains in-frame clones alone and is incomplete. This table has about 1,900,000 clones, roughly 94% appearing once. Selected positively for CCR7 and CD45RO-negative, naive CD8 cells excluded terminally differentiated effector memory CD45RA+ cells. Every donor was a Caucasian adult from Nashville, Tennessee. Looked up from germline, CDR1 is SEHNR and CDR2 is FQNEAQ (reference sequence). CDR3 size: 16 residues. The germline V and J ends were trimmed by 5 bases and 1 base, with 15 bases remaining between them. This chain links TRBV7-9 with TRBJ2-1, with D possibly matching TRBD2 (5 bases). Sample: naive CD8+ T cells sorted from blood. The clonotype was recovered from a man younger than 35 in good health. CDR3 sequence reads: CASSPNAGGSYNEQFF. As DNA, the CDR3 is TGTGCCAGCAGCCCGAACGCGGGTGGATCCTACAATGAGCAGTTCTTC.